The sequence of this T cell receptor (beta chain) was determined in a study of shared clonotypes between healthy human individuals. Study-level findings and limits: Few donors restricted represented genetic and exposure-history diversity. An anticipated effect of sequencing depth on clonotype sharing among donors was recognized. With a handful of donors compared, around 5% of naive CD4 clonotypes were shared.

Notes on this clone: Its antigen is undetermined.

The authors split each subset's genomic DNA evenly across several immunoSEQ plates. TCRdb's copy holds only in-frame clones and misses some; the assay was immunoSEQ multiplex PCR. The table includes some 2,100,000 clones, 90% to 97% detected once. CDR3 length: 13 residues. Germline CDR1 SGHRS, CDR2 YFSETQ. The germline V and J ends were trimmed by 0 bases and 8 bases, with 11 bases remaining between them. J is TRBJ1-1 and V is TRBV5-1; D possibly corresponds to TRBD1 (6 bases). The TCR comes from a man between 18 and 29 years old in good health. Sequenced sample: naive CD4+ T cells sorted from blood. Regarding subset: CD45RA+ positively selected. CDR3 in amino acids: CASSLGGTSEAFF. CDR3 DNA: TGCGCCAGCAGCTTGGGGGGGACATCAGAAGCTTTCTTT.